This TCR beta chain was captured by sequencing in a study of blood T cell repertoires in COVID-19. Overall study context: Sites across the United States, Italy and Spain contributed samples from acute and convalescent COVID-19. From T cells, B-cell-depleted T cells, or PBMCs came the material, which was cDNA or gDNA.

The CDR3 contains 14 residues. Germline V gene lookup returns CDR1 MDHEN and CDR2 SYDVKM. Deletions cut 7 bases from V and 5 bases from J, with 18 bases between. Authors' processing steps: Nucleated cell counts were estimated from reference gene primer amplification. TCRdb's copy holds only in-frame clones and misses some; the assay was immunoSEQ multiplex PCR. The V and J calls and clone size come from that table; D and trimming were worked out from the DNA. This sample has fewer than 200,000 clones, with approximately 85% found just once. The receptor's source is a man aged 35 to 55 who had recovered from COVID-19. The rearrangement links TRBV28 to TRBJ2-7, with D possibly being TRBD1 (6 bases). The source material was peripheral blood. The chain's CDR3 is CASNPQGYSNEQYF. CDR3 bases: TGTGCCAGCAACCCACAGGGCTACTCTAACGAGCAGTACTTC.